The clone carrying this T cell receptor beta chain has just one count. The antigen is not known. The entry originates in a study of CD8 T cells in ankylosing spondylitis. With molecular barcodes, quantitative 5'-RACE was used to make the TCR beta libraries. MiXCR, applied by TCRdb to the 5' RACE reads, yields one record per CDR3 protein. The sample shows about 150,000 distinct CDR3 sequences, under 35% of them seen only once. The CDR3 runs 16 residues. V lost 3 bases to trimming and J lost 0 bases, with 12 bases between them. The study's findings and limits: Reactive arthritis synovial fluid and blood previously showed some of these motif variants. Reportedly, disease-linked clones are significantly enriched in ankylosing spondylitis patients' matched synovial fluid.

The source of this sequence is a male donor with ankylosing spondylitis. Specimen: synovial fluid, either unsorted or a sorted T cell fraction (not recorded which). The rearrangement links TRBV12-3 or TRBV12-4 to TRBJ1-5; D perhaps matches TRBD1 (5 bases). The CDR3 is CASSFVGGVSNQPQHF. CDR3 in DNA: TGTGCCAGCAGTTTTGTCGGAGGGGTTAGCAATCAGCCCCAGCATTTT.